Each of the 26 T cell receptor beta chains below was sequenced from the same sample in a study of blood T cells in healthy people across ages. A second PCR, run for about 7 to 11 cycles, used a sample-barcoded 5' primer plus a J-beta primer mix. TCRdb passed the 5' RACE reads through MiXCR, listing each CDR3 protein once. The sample records 1.5 million to 2 million distinct CDR3 sequences, 28% being singletons. Material: blood. These receptors were collected from a woman aged 25 to 45 in good health.

This clonotype was counted a few times. V usage is TRBV10-1 and J usage is TRBJ1-5, with D possibly being TRBD1 (6 bases). Per the germline V gene, CDR1 is WNHNN and CDR2 is SYGVQD (reference sequence). V lost 2 bases and J lost 5, with 7 bases in between. The CDR3 runs 13 residues. CDR3: CASSEGGHQPQHF. DNA for the CDR3: TGCGCCAGCAGTGAGGGGGGGCATCAGCCCCAGCATTTT.

In this sample, this clonotype turned up a few times. V is TRBV5-5 and J is TRBJ2-3; TRBD1 matches 8 bases. Germline V gene sequence: CDR1 SGHKS, CDR2 YYEKEE (reference sequence). V was pared by 7 bases and J by 0 bases, with 7 bases of the junction left unmatched. CDR3 size: 15 residues. CDR3 residues: CASYSRGPSTDTQYF. The DNA for the CDR3 is TGTGCCAGCTACAGCAGGGGGCCTAGCACAGATACGCAGTATTTT.

The V gene is TRBV28, the J gene TRBJ1-5, with D possibly being TRBD1 (5 bases). V lost 6 bases to trimming and J lost 0 bases, with 9 bases between them. CDR3 length: 14 residues. In germline, CDR1 is MDHEN, CDR2 SYDVKM. Here the CDR3 reads CASRPTDSNQPQHF. Written as DNA, the CDR3 is TGTGCCAGCAGGCCGACAGATAGCAATCAGCCCCAGCATTTT.

This chain connects TRBV20-1 to TRBJ2-6; no reliable D call. V was clipped by 1 base and J by 2 bases, with 9 bases between them. The CDR3 length is 15 residues. Looked up from germline, CDR1 is DFQATT and CDR2 is SNEGSKA (reference sequence). The DNA for the CDR3 is TGCAGTGCTAGAGTTCCCCCCCCTGGGGCCAACGTCCTGACTTTC. Translating it yields CSARVPPPGANVLTF.

This clonotype was counted between two and nine times. The chain uses TRBV24-1 and TRBJ2-3; perhaps D is TRBD1 or TRBD2 (5 bases each). CDR3 size: 13 residues. V gave up 7 bases and J gave up 3 bases, with 10 bases separating them. Germline CDR1 and CDR2: KGHDR and SFDVKD. CDR3 bases: TGTGCCACCAGAGCAGGGACGACAGATACGCAGTATTTT. This gives the protein CATRAGTTDTQYF.

V and J are TRBV14 and TRBJ2-5; unclear D gene. Trimming removed 4 bases at V and 11 bases at J, with 17 bases between. Germline CDR1 SGHDN, CDR2 FVKESK. This CDR3 has 13 residues. The CDR3 loop reads CASSPRLLNEQYF. DNA for the CDR3: TGTGCCAGCAGCCCCCGCCTCTTAAATGAGCAGTACTTC.

This clonotype was detected ten times or more. The chain uses TRBV5-1 and TRBJ2-7; D ambiguous. Between the trimmed V and J ends, which lost 5 bases and 0 bases, there was a span of 9 bases. This CDR3 is 13 amino acids long. Germline CDR1 SGHRS, CDR2 YFSETQ. The CDR3 bases are TGCGCCAGCAGTAATCCGGGCTCCTACGAGCAGTACTTC. This encodes CASSNPGSYEQYF.

This clonotype was counted at least ten times. This chain links TRBV5-1 with TRBJ2-1; D gene unclear. V was clipped by 0 bases and J by 9 bases, with 10 bases between them. Germline CDR1 reads SGHRS; CDR2 reads YFSETQ. The length of the CDR3 is 13 residues. CDR3: CASSLAGRSEQFF. The DNA for the CDR3 is TGCGCCAGCAGCTTGGCCGGTAGGAGTGAGCAGTTCTTC.

V and J are TRBV7-2 and TRBJ1-2, with D perhaps matching TRBD1 (5 bases). V was trimmed by 5 bases and J by 8 bases, leaving 15 bases between them. This CDR3 contains 13 residues. The germline V gene has CDR1 SGHTA and CDR2 FQGNSA. This CDR3 reads CASSPTDGQGYTF. CDR3 in DNA: TGTGCCAGCAGCCCTACTGACGGACAAGGCTACACCTTC.

This clonotype was picked up a small number of times. The CDR3 DNA sequence: TGCGCCAGCAGCGGCCGGGGCTGGGCGGACGAGACCCAGTACTTC. This translates into CASSGRGWADETQYF. The chain is built from TRBV5-1 and TRBJ2-5; D possibly uses TRBD1 or TRBD2 (5 bases each). The CDR3 has 15 amino acids. Germline assignment: CDR1 SGHRS and CDR2 YFSETQ. V lost 4 bases and J 5 bases, leaving 18 bases between the germline ends.

The rearrangement uses TRBV12-5 and TRBJ2-4; D possibly corresponds to TRBD2 (5 bases). CDR3 length: 19 residues. Per the germline V gene, CDR1 is LGHNT and CDR2 is FRNRAP. Trimming removed 4 bases from V and 0 bases from J, with 22 bases in between. The CDR3 coding sequence is TGTGCTAGTGGTTCGGTACGGGTCGGGGAGACGTTAGCCAAAAACATTCAGTACTTC. The encoded protein is CASGSVRVGETLAKNIQYF.

This clonotype was seen a handful of times. A much larger clone differs from this one at a single base, so this may be a read error. The CDR3 sequence is CASSEGLAGDTQYF. The CDR3 DNA follows: TGTGCCAGCAGCGAGGGACTAGCGGGAGATACGCAGTATTTT. V usage is TRBV7-9 and J usage is TRBJ2-3, with TRBD2 matching over 12 bases. The V segment lost 5 bases and the J segment 5 bases; nucleotides outside the gene matches: 2. In germline, CDR1 is SEHNR, CDR2 FQNEAQ (reference sequence). There are 14 residues in the CDR3.

This sequence joins TRBV25-1 and TRBJ2-5, with a weak D call TRBD2 (6 bases). The CDR3 totals 18 residues. CDR1 and CDR2 from the germline V gene are MGHDK and SYGVNS. V dropped 2 bases and J dropped 2 bases, with 21 bases sitting between them. CDR3 sequence: CASSESPGGAGWQETQYF. CDR3 bases: TGTGCCAGCAGTGAAAGCCCTGGAGGGGCAGGGTGGCAAGAGACCCAGTACTTC.

This clonotype was seen a handful of times. The germline gene is not matched at one end of the junction; a read error may be the cause. V is TRBV9 and J is TRBJ1-2; no clear D gene. The germline CDR1 and CDR2 sequences are SGDLS and YYNGEE. The CDR3 spans 14 residues. CDR3 nucleotides: TGTGCCAGCAGCCCACCCTGGGTGGACTATGACTACACCTTC. Protein product: CASSPPWVDYDYTF. Using reference TRBV9 and TRBJ1-2 for the parts outside the CDR3, the full variable domain is DSGVTQTPKHLITATGQRVTLRCSPRSGDLSVYWYQQSLDQGLQFLIQYYNGEERAKGNILERFSAQQFPDLHSELNLSSLELGDSALYFCASSPPWVDYDYTFGSGTRLTVV.

Worth noting for this clonotype: This may arise from a read error, as a much more abundant clone is one base away. This chain uses TRBV6-5 with TRBJ2-5; no definite D call. This CDR3 is built from 13 residues. In germline, CDR1 is MNHEY, CDR2 SVGAGI. V was shortened by 0 bases and J by 11 bases, with 13 bases between the two germline ends. In DNA form, the CDR3 reads TGTGCCAGCAGTTACTCCCTTTTGGCAGAGCAGTACTTC. Protein sequence: CASSYSLLAEQYF.

This clonotype was counted ten times or more. The rearrangement links TRBV4-3 to TRBJ2-7, with D maybe TRBD1 (6 bases). CDR3 size: 15 residues. Trimming left V 0 bases short and J 3 bases short, with 12 bases between. Germline CDR1 LGHNA, CDR2 YSLEER. CDR3 sequence: CASSQDKTGIYEQYF. CDR3 in DNA: TGCGCCAGCAGCCAAGATAAAACAGGGATCTACGAGCAGTACTTC.

V gene TRBV20-1 combines with J gene TRBJ1-3, with 9 bases fitting TRBD1. V dropped 6 bases and J dropped 0; count of bases not matched to a gene: 3. The germline V gene has CDR1 DFQATT and CDR2 SNEGSKA (reference sequence). The CDR3 is 14 residues long. The CDR3 sequence is CSAGQGISGNTIYF. As DNA, the CDR3 is TGCAGTGCGGGACAGGGAATCTCTGGAAACACCATATATTTT.

In this sample, this clonotype turned up a few times. This rearrangement joins TRBV5-6 to TRBJ2-3; a weak D match, TRBD2 (6 bases). Germline V gene data show CDR1 as SGHDT and CDR2 as YYEEEE. Deletions cut 5 bases from V and 1 base from J, with 17 bases between. CDR3 length equals 16 residues. The CDR3 sequence: CASSLMGGSGTDTQYF. CDR3 coding DNA: TGTGCCAGCAGTTTAATGGGGGGAAGCGGCACAGATACGCAGTATTTT.

V usage is TRBV20-1 and J usage is TRBJ1-1; the D is unclear. Germline CDR1 is DFQATT and CDR2 is SNEGSKA (reference sequence). This CDR3 has 12 amino acids. The V and J ends lost 6 bases and 6 bases respectively, with 14 bases between them. The CDR3 region is CSATTDRSEAFF. The CDR3 DNA is TGCAGTGCAACTACTGACCGATCTGAAGCTTTCTTT.

As for this clonotype: The CDR3 does not close with the conserved phenylalanine or tryptophan, likely indicating a read error. The chain joins TRBV20-1 to TRBJ1-1; D not resolved. Trimming took off 1 base at V and 3 bases at J, with 3 bases between the two ends. The CDR3 extends over 11 amino acids. CDR1 is DFQATT, CDR2 SNEGSKA, per germline (reference sequence). The CDR3 bases are TGCAGTGCTAGAGGAGACACTGAAGCTTTCTCT. This translates into CSARGDTEAFS.

There are a few counts of this clonotype. This chain joins TRBV7-3 and TRBJ2-4; the match to TRBD2 covers 7 bases. V gave up 3 bases and J gave up 13 bases; unmatched junction bases: 15. The CDR3 is made up of 15 amino acids. The V gene's germline CDR1 is SGHTA and CDR2 FQGTGA. DNA of the CDR3: TGTGCCAGCAGCTTTCCCCCTAGCGGCAACAATGAGCAGTACTTC. Translation: CASSFPPSGNNEQYF.

This clonotype was observed a handful of times. This chain joins TRBV20-1 and TRBJ2-3; 9 nucleotides align to TRBD2. CDR3 length equals 18 residues. Germline V gene lookup returns CDR1 DFQATT and CDR2 SNEGSKA (reference sequence). The V segment lost 1 base and the J segment 3 bases; nucleotides outside the gene matches: 14. The CDR3 bases are TGCAGTGCTAGAGCTATTCGGGGTGGCGGGAGGGGAACAGATACGCAGTATTTT. It is translated as CSARAIRGGGRGTDTQYF.

The rearrangement uses TRBV20-1 and TRBJ2-5; the match to TRBD2 covers 9 bases. This CDR3 is built from 14 residues. Germline loops: CDR1 DFQATT, CDR2 SNEGSKA (reference sequence). J gave up 11 bases and V 6 bases, and 16 bases lay outside the gene matches. CDR3 sequence (DNA): TGCAGTGCGGTCTTTAGCGGGAGAAGCGATGAGCAGTACTTC. It specifies CSAVFSGRSDEQYF.

This clonotype turned up a few times. V gene TRBV7-3 combines with J gene TRBJ2-1, with D uncertain. This CDR3 spans 13 amino acids. Germline CDR1 reads SGHTA; CDR2 reads FQGTGA. Trimming took off 0 bases at V and 8 bases at J, with 8 bases between the two ends. The CDR3 DNA sequence: TGTGCCAGCAGCTTAACGTTGGGCGATGAGCAGTTCTTC. It is translated as CASSLTLGDEQFF.

This clonotype was seen at least ten times. This chain links TRBV12-3 or TRBV12-4 with TRBJ2-4, with a tentative D call TRBD1 (6 bases). Trimming pared 5 bases from V and 9 bases from J, leaving 14 bases between. The CDR3 is 13 amino acids. CDR3 amino acids: CASSPNRDGIQYF. The DNA of the CDR3 is TGTGCCAGCAGTCCTAACAGGGATGGCATTCAGTACTTC.

The chain couples TRBV10-3 to TRBJ1-2; D gene uncertain. Germline V gene lookup returns CDR1 ENHRY and CDR2 SYGVKD. The CDR3 contains 15 residues. V was clipped by 0 bases and J by 5 bases, with 13 bases between them. The CDR3 reads CAISESAGSAYGYTF. The CDR3 DNA reads TGTGCCATCAGTGAGTCGGCAGGCAGCGCTTATGGCTACACCTTC.